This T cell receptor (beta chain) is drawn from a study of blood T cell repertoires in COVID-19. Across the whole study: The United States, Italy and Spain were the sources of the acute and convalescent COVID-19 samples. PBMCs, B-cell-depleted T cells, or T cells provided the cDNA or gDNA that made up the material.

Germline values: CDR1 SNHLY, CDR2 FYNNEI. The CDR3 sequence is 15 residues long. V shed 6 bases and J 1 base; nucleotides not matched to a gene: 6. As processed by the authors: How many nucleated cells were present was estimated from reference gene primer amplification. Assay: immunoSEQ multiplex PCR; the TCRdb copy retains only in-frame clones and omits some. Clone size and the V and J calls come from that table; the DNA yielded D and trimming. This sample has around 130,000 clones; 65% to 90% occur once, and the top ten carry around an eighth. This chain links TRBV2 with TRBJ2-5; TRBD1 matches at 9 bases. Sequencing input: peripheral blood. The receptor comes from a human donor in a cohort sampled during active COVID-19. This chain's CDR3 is CASRVQGAPQETQYF. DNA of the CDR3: TGTGCCAGCAGGGTACAGGGGGCACCCCAAGAGACCCAGTACTTC.